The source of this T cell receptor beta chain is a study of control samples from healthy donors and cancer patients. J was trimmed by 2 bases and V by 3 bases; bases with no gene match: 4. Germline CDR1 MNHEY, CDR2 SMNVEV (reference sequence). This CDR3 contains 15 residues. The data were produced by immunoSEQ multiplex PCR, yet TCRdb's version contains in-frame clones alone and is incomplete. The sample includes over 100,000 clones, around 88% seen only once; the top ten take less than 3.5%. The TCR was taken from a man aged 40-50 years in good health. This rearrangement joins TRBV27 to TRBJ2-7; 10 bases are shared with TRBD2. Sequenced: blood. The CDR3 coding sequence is TGTGCCAGCAGTTTGGGACTAGCGCCACCCTACGAGCAGTACTTC. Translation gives CASSLGLAPPYEQYF.